A selection of T cell receptor beta chains follows, all from one sample in a study of OX40 agonist ivuxolimab in advanced cancers. Produced via immunoSEQ multiplex PCR; TCRdb's table is partial and in-frame only. In the table there are about 76,000 clones, approximately 83% of which are singletons. The sequencing here drew on CD4+ or CD8+ T cells sorted from blood, taken in a trial of the OX40 agonist ivuxolimab. The receptors here all came from an adult with an advanced solid tumor such as melanoma, head and neck, liver or kidney cancer. The CDR3 runs from the conserved cysteine through the conserved F or W. D genes are given only for firm matches. Only some rows state a clone size, as once, few, many or a class for expanded clones.

d_gene | abundance | j_gene | v_gene | CDR3aa | CDR3nt
- | - | TRBJ2-5 | TRBV7-3 | CASSLEGPQGTQYF | TGTGCCAGCAGCTTAGAGGGGCCCCAGGGGACCCAGTACTTC
- | - | TRBJ2-3 | TRBV7-2 | CASSLEFDSSTDTQYF | TGTGCCAGCAGCTTAGAGTTCGATTCTAGCACAGATACGCAGTATTTT
- | few | TRBJ1-5 | TRBV9 | CASSHTDGAQPQHF | TGTGCCAGCAGCCACACGGACGGGGCTCAGCCCCAGCATTTT
TRBD2 | - | TRBJ2-7 | TRBV5-6 | CASSLEVVSGKVRRNEQYF | TGTGCCAGCAGCTTGGAGGTGGTTAGCGGGAAAGTAAGGAGGAACGAGCAGTACTTC
TRBD1 | - | TRBJ1-1 | TRBV5-1 | CASSASGTGAFF | TGCGCCAGCAGCGCTTCCGGGACAGGAGCTTTCTTT
- | few | TRBJ2-6 | TRBV7-2 | CASSPKSGGTGANVLTF | TGTGCCAGCAGCCCCAAGTCCGGGGGCACTGGGGCCAACGTCCTGACTTTC
TRBD2 | - | TRBJ2-5 | TRBV5-1 | CASSLPGLGIETQYF | TGCGCCAGCAGCTTGCCGGGACTAGGGATAGAGACCCAGTACTTC
- | - | TRBJ2-2 | TRBV5-1 | CASRLKGDTGELFF | TGCGCCAGCCGCCTAAAAGGGGACACCGGGGAGCTGTTTTTT
TRBD2 | - | TRBJ2-3 | TRBV5-5 | CASSSRTSGSTDTQYF | TGTGCCAGCAGCTCCCGGACTAGCGGGAGCACAGATACGCAGTATTTT
- | - | TRBJ1-2 | TRBV7-2 | CASSLAPGTPRQNYGYTF | TGTGCCAGCAGCTTAGCGCCCGGGACCCCCCGTCAGAACTATGGCTACACCTTC
- | - | TRBJ1-3 | TRBV4-1 | CASSQGGQISGNTIYF | TGCGCCAGCAGCCAAGGCGGGCAGATTTCTGGAAACACCATATATTTT
- | - | TRBJ1-5 | TRBV5-6 | CASSFSRTHLGRNQPQHF | TGTGCCAGCAGCTTTTCTAGAACCCACCTTGGGCGGAATCAGCCCCAGCATTTT
- | once | TRBJ2-7 | TRBV23-1 | CASSQSRVGSEQYF | TGCGCCAGCAGTCAATCGAGGGTAGGATCGGAGCAGTACTTC
TRBD2 | - | TRBJ2-1 | TRBV2 | CASSEGLAAYNEQFF | TGTGCCAGCAGTGAGGGACTAGCGGCCTACAATGAGCAGTTCTTC
- | few | TRBJ1-1 | TRBV18 | CASSPLVIVTTGNTEAFF | TGTGCCAGCTCACCACTGGTTATCGTAACCACGGGGAACACTGAAGCTTTCTTT
- | - | TRBJ1-1 | TRBV11-3 | CASSKDKNTEAFF | TGTGCCAGCAGCAAAGACAAGAACACTGAAGCTTTCTTT
- | - | TRBJ2-3 | TRBV4-3 | CASSQDAGTDTQYF | TGCGCCAGCAGCCAAGACGCGGGCACAGATACGCAGTATTTT
TRBD2 | - | TRBJ2-5 | TRBV7-2 | CASSSSGRETQYF | TGTGCCAGCAGCTCTAGCGGGAGAGAGACCCAGTACTTC
- | - | TRBJ1-1 | TRBV18 | CASSPRGRERNTEAFF | TGTGCCAGCTCACCACGGGGGAGAGAAAGGAACACTGAAGCTTTCTTT
- | - | TRBJ2-2 | TRBV9 | CASSVVPGSGELFF | TGTGCCAGCAGCGTAGTGCCAGGGTCCGGGGAGCTGTTTTTT
- | - | TRBJ1-4 | TRBV4-1 | CASSWSSEKLFF | TGCGCCAGCAGTTGGTCCTCTGAAAAACTGTTTTTT
TRBD2 | - | TRBJ2-1 | TRBV6-4 | CASSESGRGRPNEQFF | TGTGCCAGCAGTGAGAGCGGGAGAGGTCGGCCCAATGAGCAGTTCTTC
TRBD2 | - | TRBJ2-1 | TRBV7-2 | CASSLAASGGWNEQFF | TGTGCCAGCAGCTTAGCAGCCAGCGGGGGGTGGAATGAGCAGTTCTTC
- | once | TRBJ2-7 | TRBV9 | CASSPQGWYEQYF | TGTGCCAGCAGTCCGCAGGGCTGGTACGAGCAGTACTTC
- | - | TRBJ1-1 | TRBV6-5 | CASSYSGITEAFF | TGTGCCAGCAGTTACTCAGGGATCACTGAAGCTTTCTTT
- | - | TRBJ2-5 | TRBV6-5 | CASSYSTTASWETQYF | TGTGCCAGCAGTTATTCTACGACCGCAAGCTGGGAGACCCAGTACTTC
- | - | TRBJ2-7 | TRBV18 | CASSPWAGNYEQYF | TGTGCCAGCTCACCATGGGCGGGAAACTACGAGCAGTACTTC
- | - | TRBJ2-5 | TRBV11-2 | CASSFVRGETQYF | TGTGCCAGCAGCTTCGTCCGCGGGGAGACCCAGTACTTC
- | - | TRBJ1-1 | TRBV30 | CAWRLQGTEAFF | TGTGCCTGGAGGCTACAGGGAACTGAAGCTTTCTTT
- | - | TRBJ2-3 | TRBV30 | CAWTERDTQYF | TGTGCCTGGACCGAACGCGATACGCAGTATTTT
TRBD2 | - | TRBJ2-5 | TRBV5-4 | CASSLERAGAQETQYF | TGTGCCAGCAGCTTGGAGCGCGCGGGAGCCCAGGAGACCCAGTACTTC
TRBD2 | - | TRBJ2-3 | TRBV7-8 | CASSIRTSGRTDTQYF | TGTGCCAGCAGCATAAGGACTAGCGGGAGAACAGATACGCAGTATTTT
TRBD1 | - | TRBJ1-4 | TRBV19 | CASSIEGQASATNEKLFF | TGTGCCAGTAGTATTGAGGGACAGGCCTCTGCAACTAATGAAAAACTGTTTTTT
- | - | TRBJ1-4 | TRBV7-8 | CASSQTLPGSGEKLFF | TGTGCCAGCAGTCAGACGCTTCCGGGATCCGGCGAAAAACTGTTTTTT
TRBD2 | once | TRBJ2-3 | TRBV5-1 | CASSLGTSGRVTDTQYF | TGCGCCAGCAGCTTAGGGACTAGCGGGAGGGTTACAGATACGCAGTATTTT
- | - | TRBJ2-3 | TRBV5-1 | CASSFDRSSTDTQYF | TGCGCCAGCAGCTTCGACAGGTCTAGCACAGATACGCAGTATTTT
- | - | TRBJ2-1 | TRBV4-2 | CASSQDYNEQFF | TGTGCCAGCAGCCAAGATTACAATGAGCAGTTCTTC
TRBD2 | - | TRBJ2-7 | TRBV5-6 | CASSSRTSGGRYEQYF | TGTGCCAGCAGCTCGCGGACTAGCGGGGGGCGGTACGAGCAGTACTTC
TRBD1 | - | TRBJ1-1 | TRBV19 | CASSDRQGVRLNTEAFF | TGTGCCAGTAGTGACAGACAGGGGGTACGCCTGAACACTGAAGCTTTCTTT
- | - | TRBJ1-1 | TRBV28 | CASSLALIRRAEAFF | TGTGCCAGCAGTCTAGCCCTAATCCGACGGGCTGAAGCTTTCTTT
TRBD1 | - | TRBJ2-7 | TRBV9 | CASSAGQGAIYEQYF | TGTGCCAGCAGCGCCGGACAGGGGGCGATCTACGAGCAGTACTTC
TRBD1 | - | TRBJ1-1 | TRBV7-9 | CASSLTTTGLNTEAFF | TGTGCCAGCAGCTTGACGACGACAGGGCTAAACACTGAAGCTTTCTTT
TRBD1 | - | TRBJ1-2 | TRBV29-1 | CSADRHGYTF | TGCAGCGCGGACAGGCATGGCTACACCTTC
- | - | TRBJ2-1 | TRBV6-5 | CASSAGSSSYNEQFF | TGTGCCAGCAGCGCCGGGAGTAGCTCCTACAATGAGCAGTTCTTC
- | - | TRBJ1-4 | TRBV11-2 | CASSFAPATNEKLFF | TGTGCCAGCAGCTTTGCCCCCGCAACTAATGAAAAACTGTTTTTT
- | - | TRBJ1-6 | TRBV11-2 | CASSLVARGNSPLHF | TGTGCCAGCAGCTTAGTCGCCAGGGGTAATTCACCCCTCCACTTT
TRBD2 | - | TRBJ2-1 | TRBV7-3 | CASSLAPGLHNEQFF | TGTGCCAGCAGCTTAGCCCCGGGACTACACAATGAGCAGTTCTTC
- | - | TRBJ1-1 | TRBV7-2 | CASSLEPGPNTEAFF | TGTGCCAGCAGCTTAGAGCCAGGGCCGAACACTGAAGCTTTCTTT
TRBD1 | - | TRBJ1-1 | TRBV6-5 | CASSYQGGGTEAFF | TGTGCCAGCAGTTATCAGGGGGGGGGCACTGAAGCTTTCTTT
- | - | TRBJ2-7 | TRBV7-6 | CASTPRGRTSYEQYF | TGTGCCAGCACCCCAAGGGGACGGACTTCCTACGAGCAGTACTTC
TRBD1 | - | TRBJ2-2 | TRBV6-1 | CASSRTGSGELFF | TGTGCCAGCAGCCGGACAGGGTCCGGGGAGCTGTTTTTT
- | - | TRBJ1-1 | TRBV27 | CASSLSLQGGAGTEAFF | TGTGCCAGCAGTTTAAGTCTCCAGGGAGGGGCGGGCACTGAAGCTTTCTTT
- | - | TRBJ2-5 | TRBV7-6 | CASSLATGGETQYF | TGTGCCAGCAGCTTAGCGACCGGCGGGGAGACCCAGTACTTC